This paragraph reports one TCR beta chain. While infection was still active, Seattle patients were enrolled and then followed longitudinally. This record belongs to a study of blood T cell repertoires in COVID-19. Sequencing was performed with immunoSEQ multiplex PCR; in TCRdb, only in-frame clones are kept and a portion is missing. This sample carries 200,000 to 300,000 clones, approximately 85% of them seen once, and the ten largest clones take 5.1%. CDR1 is SGHRS, CDR2 YFSETQ, per germline. The CDR3 length is 14 residues. The ends were cut back, 5 bases at V and 1 base at J, with 12 bases in the middle.

Sequenced material: peripheral blood. The rearrangement links TRBV5-1 to TRBJ1-1, with TRBD1 as a possible D gene (5 bases). This receptor was identified in a man between 45 and 60 years old with COVID-19, enrolled during active disease. This CDR3 reads CASRVGAANTEAFF. The CDR3, as DNA: TGCGCCAGCAGGGTAGGGGCAGCGAACACTGAAGCTTTCTTT.